This T cell receptor (beta chain) was recorded in a study of control samples from healthy donors and cancer patients (dated by TCRdb to 2018 to 2020). Libraries were built with the immunoSEQ multiplex PCR assay. TCRdb took over this immuneACCESS table, retaining in-frame rearrangements with V and J assigned. Such tables are incomplete; in checked studies, under half of the missing clones stem from an unresolved V gene, and the remainder is unexplained. This sample comprises 150,000 to 190,000 clones, about 93% of them detected only once. The ten largest account for 2.4% of the sample. Note on this clone: It has no known antigen specificity. Base qualities were left out, and no much larger clone turns up one base away.

CDR1 and CDR2, looked up from the germline V gene (reference sequence), are MNHEY and SMNVEV. From the cysteine up to the phenylalanine, the CDR3 has a length of 14 residues. The entry retains the CDR3 DNA only, 42 bases that are in frame from base 1. Trimming leaves V shorter by 8 bases and J shorter by 6 bases, with the junction holding 10 bases beyond the gene matches. This sequence originates from a man aged 50-59 years in good health. The sequencing input was blood. Here the chain combines TRBV27 and TRBJ2-7; 10 bases in between match TRBD1. The CDR3 amino acid sequence is: CASRRDRGSGEQYF. The nucleotide sequence is given as TGTGCCAGCCGGCGGGACAGGGGTTCAGGCGAGCAGTACTTC.